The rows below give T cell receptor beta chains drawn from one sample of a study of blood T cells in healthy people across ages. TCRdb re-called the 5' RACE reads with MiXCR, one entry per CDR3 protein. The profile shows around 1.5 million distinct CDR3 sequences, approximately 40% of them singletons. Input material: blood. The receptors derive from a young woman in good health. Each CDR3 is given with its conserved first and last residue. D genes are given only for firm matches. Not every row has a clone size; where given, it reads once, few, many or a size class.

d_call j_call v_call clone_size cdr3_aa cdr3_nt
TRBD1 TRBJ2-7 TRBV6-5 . CASSYKTGNVHEQYF TGTGCCAGCAGTTACAAGACAGGGAATGTACACGAGCAGTACTTC
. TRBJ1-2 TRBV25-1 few CARPDGQSSPGYTF TGTGCCAGACCGGACGGACAGTCATCTCCAGGCTACACCTTC
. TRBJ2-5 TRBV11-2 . CASRPNLPGIETQYF TGTGCCAGCAGGCCAAATCTACCGGGAATCGAGACCCAGTACTTC
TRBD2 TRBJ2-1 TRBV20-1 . CSALEWTSGIYSSSYNEQFF TGCAGTGCTCTTGAATGGACTAGCGGGATTTACTCCAGCTCCTACAATGAGCAGTTCTTC
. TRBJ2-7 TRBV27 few CASSLVYQGYEQYF TGTGCCAGCAGTTTAGTTTATCAGGGCTACGAGCAGTACTTC
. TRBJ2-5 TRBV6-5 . CASSPRGSGETQYF TGTGCCAGCAGCCCCAGGGGTTCGGGGGAGACCCAGTACTTC
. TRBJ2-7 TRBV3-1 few CASRRPKTDYEQYF TGTGCCAGCAGACGGCCTAAGACAGACTACGAGCAGTACTTC
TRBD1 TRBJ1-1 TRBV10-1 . CASLHAGTVLDAEAFF TGCGCCAGCCTTCATGCCGGGACAGTTCTTGACGCTGAAGCTTTCTTT
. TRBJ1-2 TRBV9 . CASSVSAGASDGYTF TGTGCCAGCAGCGTATCAGCAGGGGCGAGTGATGGCTACACCTTC
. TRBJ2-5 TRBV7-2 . CASSLANQETHYF TGTGCCAGCAGCTTAGCCAACCAAGAGACCCATTACTTC
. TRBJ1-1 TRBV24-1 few CATEGENTEAFF TGTGCCACCGAGGGGGAGAACACTGAAGCTTTCTTT